This TCR beta chain emerged from a study of blood T cells in healthy people across ages. Study overall: About one barcoded TCR beta cDNA was captured per two T cells. General study results and limits: For the donors, CMV status was unknown and possibly confounded expanded clonotype changes. Diversity estimated from one million T cells was considered an underestimate.

Total RNA, at least 5 micrograms per sample, was extracted from PBMCs. Next came a second PCR, run for about 7 to 11 cycles, which used a sample-barcoded 5' primer along with a J-beta primer mix. TCRdb called the 5' RACE reads again in MiXCR, with one record for every CDR3 protein. There are about 680,000 distinct CDR3 sequences in the sample; around half occur only once, and 30% to 40% lies in the top ten. CDR1 and CDR2 (germline): MNHNY, SVGAGI (reference sequence). The CDR3 runs to 15 residues. Losses at the gene ends were 6 bases for V and 4 bases for J; bases not matched to a gene: 11. This clonotype was counted between two and nine times. Its specificity is unknown.

Input material: blood. The sequence was obtained from a woman aged 55 to 70 in good health. This sequence joins TRBV6-6 and TRBJ2-7; TRBD2 matches at 8 bases. The CDR3: CASRRLLAVPYEQYF. The CDR3 DNA is TGTGCCAGCAGGCGCCTACTAGCGGTCCCGTACGAGCAGTACTTC.